One sample yielded the 6 T cell receptor beta chains listed below, sequenced in a study of human T cells and chemical hapten exposure. Time point described: healthy volunteer bleed at 6 weeks. Total RNA was extracted from unfractionated whole blood. Via MiXCR, TCRdb re-called the RACE reads, giving one row per CDR3 protein. The sample comprises 75,000 to 80,000 distinct CDR3 sequences, 8.5% to 9.5% of which are singletons, and around 1.7% rests with the top ten. Material for sequencing was whole blood. Every receptor here comes from a female donor in good health. Some clones in this sample may be carry-over from other donors' samples.

About this clonotype itself: A much bigger clone sits one base away, suggesting this may be a read error. V usage is TRBV12-3 or TRBV12-4 and J usage is TRBJ1-1; TRBD1 matches 7 bases. After removal of 8 bases from V and 7 bases from J, the junction contained 13 bases not matched to a gene. The CDR3 is made up of 14 amino acids. In nucleotides, the CDR3 is TGTGCCAGCGGTCACAGGGGAGGTTTCATTGAAGCTTTCTTT. Its protein product is CASGHRGGFIEAFF.

This clonotype was detected only a few times. The rearrangement links TRBV6-2 or TRBV6-3 to TRBJ2-7, with unresolved D. CDR1 and CDR2 from the germline V gene are MNHEY and SVGEGT. The CDR3 is 14 residues long. Trimming left V 6 bases short and J 8 bases short, with 20 bases between. The CDR3 here is CASSLGLGLGKQYF. DNA for the CDR3: TGTGCCAGCAGCCTCGGGCTTGGGTTGGGCAAGCAGTACTTC.

The V and J genes are TRBV12-3 or TRBV12-4 and TRBJ2-3; 7 bases fit TRBD2. V shed 6 bases and J 0 bases; nucleotides not matched to a gene: 9. The CDR3 runs to 16 residues. As DNA, the CDR3 is TGTGCCAGCAGATTGGGGAGCGGGGTAAGCACAGATACGCAGTATTTT. It translates to CASRLGSGVSTDTQYF.

This chain uses TRBV6-4 with TRBJ2-3; 7 bases map to TRBD2. CDR1 is MRHNA and CDR2 is SNTAGT in the germline V gene. J was trimmed by 2 bases and V by 5 bases; bases with no gene match: 7. The CDR3 is 15 amino acids. The CDR3 here is CASSPAGEYTDTQYF. The DNA for the CDR3 is TGTGCCAGCAGTCCGGCGGGGGAGTACACAGATACGCAGTATTTT.

This clonotype has more than one count but fewer than ten. The rearrangement links TRBV19 to TRBJ1-5; no clear D. Trimming pared 7 bases from V and 2 bases from J, leaving 12 bases between. The CDR3 is made up of 14 amino acids. Germline loops: CDR1 LNHDA, CDR2 SQIVND (reference sequence). The DNA for the CDR3 is TGTGCCAGTAATCCGGCGGTAGGCAATCAGCCCCAGCATTTT. Amino acid sequence: CASNPAVGNQPQHF.

This clonotype was picked up a small number of times. The CDR3 nucleotides are TGTGCCAGCTCACTCGTGGGGGGGCGTAATTCACCCCTCCACTTT. It specifies CASSLVGGRNSPLHF. The chain links TRBV18 to TRBJ1-6, with D tentatively TRBD1 (6 bases). The CDR3 totals 15 residues. Trimming left V 4 bases short and J 6 bases short, with 13 bases between. In germline, CDR1 is KGHSH, CDR2 LQKENI.